The 18 T cell receptor beta chains listed next were all sequenced from one sample in a study of beta chain features in type 1 diabetes. Study-level results: Researchers report that Type 1 diabetes patients had moderately but significantly shorter TCRB CDR3s across all four CD4+ subsets.

The antigens of these receptors remain unknown. The authors reverse transcribed all of the isolated RNA, so sequencing captured expressed TCRB transcripts. Method: immunoSEQ multiplex PCR; TCRdb's copy keeps in-frame clones and lacks some. The data hold 130,000 or so clones, with around 9% observed a single time. Sequencing was performed on central memory CD4+ T cells from blood. The source is a man aged 25 to 40 with type 1 diabetes.

The chain employs TRBV7-9 and TRBJ1-1; D gene unclear. Germline loops: CDR1 SEHNR, CDR2 FQNEAQ (reference sequence). V lost 2 bases and J lost 8, with 12 bases in between. This CDR3 is 13 amino acids long. The CDR3 bases are TGTGCCAGCAGCTTATGGGCTTTCCCCGAAGCTTTCTTT. Residues: CASSLWAFPEAFF.

In this sample, this clone turned up a few times. The V and J genes are TRBV16 and TRBJ1-5; 7 nucleotides line up with TRBD1. Looked up from germline, CDR1 is KGHSY and CDR2 is FQNENV. The CDR3 consists of 14 residues. With V trimmed by 4 bases and J by 3 bases, 3 bases remained unmatched. CDR3: CASSPGTDNQPQHF. In DNA form, the CDR3 reads TGTGCCAGCAGCCCCGGGACAGACAATCAGCCCCAGCATTTT.

This clone was counted a few times. The gene calls are TRBV4-1 and TRBJ2-5; tentative D call: TRBD2 (6 bases). The germline V gene encodes CDR1 MGHRA and CDR2 YSYEKL. The CDR3 has 14 residues. V gave up 0 bases and J gave up 7 bases, with 12 bases separating them. In nucleotides, the CDR3 is TGCGCCAGCAGCCAAGAGGAGGGACTTGGGACCCAGTACTTC. Its translation: CASSQEEGLGTQYF.

The chain joins TRBV19 to TRBJ1-2; 7 nucleotides match TRBD1. The germline gives CDR1 LNHDA, CDR2 SQIVND (reference sequence). CDR3 length equals 13 residues. V was clipped by 11 bases and J by 4 bases; unmatched bases: 10. The CDR3 is CAARQGNGYGYTF. CDR3 nucleotide sequence: TGTGCCGCCCGACAGGGAAATGGCTATGGCTACACCTTC.

This clone was recorded a few times. One end of the junction fails to match germline, which may point to a read error. V and J are TRBV7-7 and TRBJ2-1; 9 bases map to TRBD1. CDR1 is SSHAT, CDR2 FNYEAQ, per germline (reference sequence). CDR3 length equals 16 residues. CDR3 sequence (DNA): TGTGCTAGCAGCTTAGCCTCCGGGACAGGGCAAAATGAGCAGTTCTTC. Protein: CASSLASGTGQNEQFF.

The chain couples TRBV18 to TRBJ1-5; 7 bases fit TRBD1. Germline V gene data show CDR1 as KGHSH and CDR2 as LQKENI. Trimming cost V 3 bases and J 2 bases; bases outside gene matches: 10. This CDR3 spans 17 amino acids. CDR3 sequence reads: CASSPSTGSSGNQPQHF. CDR3 in DNA: TGTGCCAGCTCACCTTCGACAGGGAGCTCGGGCAATCAGCCCCAGCATTTT.

This clone was counted between two and nine times. The chain carries TRBV5-6 and TRBJ1-2; TRBD1 might be the D (5 bases). The CDR3 covers 13 residues. Germline V gives CDR1 SGHDT, CDR2 YYEEEE. The germline V and J ends were trimmed by 5 bases and 0 bases, with 8 bases remaining between them. The CDR3 coding sequence is TGTGCCAGCAGGTTGACAGCTAACTATGGCTACACCTTC. This sequence encodes CASRLTANYGYTF.

The table lists this clone with a few counts. CDR3 nucleotides: TGTGCCATCAGTGCATGGGGAGAAAGTCAGCCCCAGCATTTT. It is translated as CAISAWGESQPQHF. The rearrangement uses TRBV10-3 and TRBJ1-5, with D unresolved. The CDR3 extends over 14 amino acids. Germline V CDR1 and CDR2: ENHRY, SYGVKD. V shed 4 bases and J shed 6 bases, with 13 bases lying between them.

On this clone itself: The junction and the germline gene differ at one end; a read error may be behind it. The chain links TRBV27 to TRBJ2-2, with a weak D call TRBD2 (7 bases). The length of the CDR3 is 11 residues. Germline V gene data show CDR1 as MNHEY and CDR2 as SMNVEV (reference sequence). The CDR3 region has the DNA TGTGCCAGCAGATCCGACGTCGGGGGGCCCTTT. This sequence encodes CASRSDVGGPF.

This clone has more than one count but fewer than ten. This sequence joins TRBV18 and TRBJ1-1, with TRBD1 matching 9 bases. V shed 0 bases, J shed 0 bases, and the junction held 5 bases outside the gene matches. This CDR3 contains 17 residues. Germline CDR1 is KGHSH and CDR2 is LQKENI. The CDR3 sequence is CASSPPTGGYMNTEAFF. CDR3 DNA sequence: TGTGCCAGCTCACCACCGACAGGGGGATACATGAACACTGAAGCTTTCTTT.

This clone was counted only a few times. The chain employs TRBV29-1 and TRBJ2-1; TRBD2 agrees at 7 bases. Germline trimming cut 1 base from V and 3 bases from J; bases unmatched to any gene: 3. The germline V gene has CDR1 SQVTM and CDR2 ANQGSEA. CDR3 length equals 14 residues. The CDR3 here is CSVEGLADYNEQFF. CDR3 DNA sequence: TGCAGCGTTGAAGGCCTAGCGGACTACAATGAGCAGTTCTTC.

In this sample, this clone turned up a few times. V is TRBV25-1 and J is TRBJ2-1; 9 positions agree with TRBD1. With 2 bases clipped from V and 10 bases from J, the junction kept 6 bases outside the gene matches. CDR3 size: 14 residues. Germline lookup yields CDR1 MGHDK and CDR2 SYGVNS. CDR3 residues: CASSEHRGPQEQFF. The CDR3 coding sequence is TGTGCCAGCAGTGAACACAGGGGGCCACAGGAGCAGTTCTTC.

There are a few counts of this clone. The chain has TRBV7-3 and TRBJ1-1; a possible D gene is TRBD1 (5 bases). Deletions cut 4 bases from V and 4 bases from J, with 19 bases between. The germline V gene encodes CDR1 SGHTA and CDR2 FQGTGA. This CDR3 region has 16 residues. CDR3 nucleotide sequence: TGTGCCAGCAGCTATTCATCGGGGGTAGGAGTCACTGAAGCTTTCTTT. This codes for CASSYSSGVGVTEAFF.

A few counts support this clone. This chain links TRBV19 with TRBJ2-1, with no clear D. Trimming removed 3 bases at V and 5 bases at J, with 8 bases between. CDR1 and CDR2 (germline): LNHDA, SQIVND (reference sequence). The CDR3 runs to 13 residues. The CDR3 reads CASSMVANNEQFF. The CDR3 DNA follows: TGTGCCAGTAGTATGGTGGCCAACAATGAGCAGTTCTTC.

The chain combines TRBV6-6 with TRBJ2-1, with 9 positions matching TRBD1. CDR3 length: 14 residues. The J segment lost 12 bases and the V segment lost 7 bases, leaving 13 bases of the junction unmatched. Germline V lookup: CDR1 MNHNY, CDR2 SVGAGI (reference sequence). The DNA for the CDR3 is TGTGCCAGCATGAAATACCGGGACAGGGAATTGCAGTTCTTC. Protein product: CASMKYRDRELQFF.

This clone was observed at least ten times. The sample carries other DNA sequences with the same CDR3. CDR3 amino acids: CASRSGGSYEQYF. In DNA form, the CDR3 reads TGTGCCAGCCGTAGCGGGGGGTCCTACGAGCAGTACTTC. The rearrangement links TRBV28 to TRBJ2-7, with 10 bases identical to TRBD2. The length of the CDR3 is 13 residues. Trimming took 8 bases from V and 1 from J; bases not matched to a gene: 2. Looked up from germline, CDR1 is MDHEN and CDR2 is SYDVKM.

A remark on this clone: The sample holds other DNA sequences that translate to the same CDR3. J is TRBJ1-5 and V is TRBV19; D not resolved. The V end was cut by 3 bases, the J end by 4 bases, with 4 bases between. This CDR3 region has 12 residues. Germline assignment: CDR1 LNHDA and CDR2 SQIVND (reference sequence). In DNA, the CDR3 is TGTGCCAGTAGTATTCGGAATCAGCCCCAGCATTTT. It specifies CASSIRNQPQHF.

This chain links TRBV18 with TRBJ2-5; 8 nucleotides line up with TRBD1. The germline V gene encodes CDR1 KGHSH and CDR2 LQKENI. The CDR3 contains 15 residues. Trimming cost V 2 bases and J 9 bases; bases outside gene matches: 11. The DNA of the CDR3 is TGTGCCAGCTCACCATTTGATCCGGGACAGGTAGCCCAGTACTTC. It is translated as CASSPFDPGQVAQYF.